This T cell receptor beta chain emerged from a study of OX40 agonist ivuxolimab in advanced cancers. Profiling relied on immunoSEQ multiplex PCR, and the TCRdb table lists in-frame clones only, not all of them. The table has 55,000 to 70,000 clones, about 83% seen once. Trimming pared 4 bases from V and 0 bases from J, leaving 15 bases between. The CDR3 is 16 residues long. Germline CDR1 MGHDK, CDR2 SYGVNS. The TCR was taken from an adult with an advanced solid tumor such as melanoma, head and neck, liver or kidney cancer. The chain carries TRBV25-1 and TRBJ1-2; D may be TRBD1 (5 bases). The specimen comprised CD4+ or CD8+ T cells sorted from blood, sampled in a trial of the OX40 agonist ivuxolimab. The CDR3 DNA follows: TGTGCCAGCAGTGGCCCGGGGACCGTAGCTAACTATGGCTACACCTTC. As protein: CASSGPGTVANYGYTF.